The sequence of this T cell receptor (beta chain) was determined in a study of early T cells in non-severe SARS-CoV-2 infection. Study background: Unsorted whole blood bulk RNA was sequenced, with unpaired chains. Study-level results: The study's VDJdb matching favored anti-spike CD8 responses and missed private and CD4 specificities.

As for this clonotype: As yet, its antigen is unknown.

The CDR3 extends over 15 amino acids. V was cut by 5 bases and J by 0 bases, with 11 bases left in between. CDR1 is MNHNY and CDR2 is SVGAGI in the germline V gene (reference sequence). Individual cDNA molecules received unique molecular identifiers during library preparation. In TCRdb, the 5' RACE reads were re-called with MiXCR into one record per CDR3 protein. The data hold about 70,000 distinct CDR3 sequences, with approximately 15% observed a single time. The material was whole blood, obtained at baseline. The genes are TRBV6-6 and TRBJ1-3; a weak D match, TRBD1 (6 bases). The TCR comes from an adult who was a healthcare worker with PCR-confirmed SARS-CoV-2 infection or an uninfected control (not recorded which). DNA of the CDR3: TGTGCCAGCAGTCGGGACAAAAGCTCTGGAAACACCATATATTTT. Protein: CASSRDKSSGNTIYF.